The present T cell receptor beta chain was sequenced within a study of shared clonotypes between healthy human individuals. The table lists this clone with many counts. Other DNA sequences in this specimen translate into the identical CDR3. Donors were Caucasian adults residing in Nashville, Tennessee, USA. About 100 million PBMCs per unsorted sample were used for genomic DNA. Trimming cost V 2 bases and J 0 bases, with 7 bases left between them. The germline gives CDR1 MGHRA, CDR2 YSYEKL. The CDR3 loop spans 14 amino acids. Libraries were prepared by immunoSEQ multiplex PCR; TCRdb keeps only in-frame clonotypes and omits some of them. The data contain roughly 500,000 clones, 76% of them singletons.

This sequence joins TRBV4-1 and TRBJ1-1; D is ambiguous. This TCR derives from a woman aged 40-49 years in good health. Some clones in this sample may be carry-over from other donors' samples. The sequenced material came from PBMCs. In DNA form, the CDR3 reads TGCGCCAGCAGCCAATTTGAATTGAACACTGAAGCTTTCTTT. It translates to CASSQFELNTEAFF.